Following are 21 T cell receptor beta chains from one sample sequenced in a study of T cell changes during pregnancy in multiple sclerosis. Assay used: immunoSEQ multiplex PCR; TCRdb lists only in-frame clones, some missing. The sample yields approximately 28,000 clones, 85% to 95% seen once. The sequenced sample was CD8+ T cells from peripheral blood mononuclear cells, obtained before pregnancy. The receptors originated from a female donor with multiple sclerosis, enrolled in a pregnancy study.

The chain recombines TRBV7-6 with TRBJ2-1; 10 bases fit TRBD1. The CDR3 contains 19 residues. Unmatched junction bases numbered 15, after V lost 1 base and J lost 6 bases. The germline CDR1 and CDR2 sequences are SGHVS and FNYEAQ. This chain's CDR3 is CASSLGWGFVGQGVNEQFF. In DNA form, the CDR3 reads TGTGCCAGCAGCTTAGGATGGGGGTTTGTCGGACAGGGGGTCAATGAGCAGTTCTTC. Drawing the rest from reference TRBV7-6 and TRBJ2-1, the complete variable domain is GAGVSQSPRYKVTKRGQDVALRCDPISGHVSLYWYRQALGQGPEFLTYFNYEAQQDKSGLPNDRFSAERPEGSISTLTIQRTEQRDSAMYRCASSLGWGFVGQGVNEQFFGPGTRLTVL.

The chain has TRBV28 and TRBJ1-5; tentatively, D is TRBD1 (6 bases). Trimming stripped 2 bases from V and 10 bases from J, with 15 bases between. Germline values: CDR1 MDHEN, CDR2 SYDVKM. The CDR3 runs 14 residues. The DNA for the CDR3 is TGTGCCAGCAGTTTAGGGCAGGGGCTCCAACCCCAGCATTTT. Translation gives CASSLGQGLQPQHF. Combining the CDR3 with reference TRBV28 and TRBJ1-5 gives the whole variable domain DVKVTQSSRYLVKRTGEKVFLECVQDMDHENMFWYRQDPGLGLRLIYFSYDVKMKEKGDIPEGYSVSREKKERFSLILESASTNQTSMYLCASSLGQGLQPQHFGDGTRLSIL.

The chain employs TRBV7-2 and TRBJ1-5; 10 nucleotides agree with TRBD1. The CDR3 has 17 residues. V shed 1 base, J shed 0 bases, and the junction held 3 bases outside the gene matches. The germline gives CDR1 SGHTA, CDR2 FQGNSA. The CDR3 bases are TGTGCCAGCAGCTTAGGACAGGGGGCTTATAGCAATCAGCCCCAGCATTTT. Amino acid sequence: CASSLGQGAYSNQPQHF.

The CDR3 DNA reads as TGTGCCAGCAGCTTCAGGGGTAACACCGGGGAGCTGTTTTTT. It yields the protein CASSFRGNTGELFF. The chain couples TRBV11-3 to TRBJ2-2, with D possibly matching TRBD1 (6 bases). The germline CDR1 and CDR2 sequences are SGHNT and YENEEA. V lost 3 bases, J lost 2 bases, and 7 bases lay in between. The CDR3 sequence is 14 residues long.

V gene TRBV7-9 combines with J gene TRBJ1-3, with 7 bases identical to TRBD1. This CDR3 is 16 amino acids long. Looked up from germline, CDR1 is SEHNR and CDR2 is FQNEAQ (reference sequence). The junction had 8 bases not matched to a gene; V was cut back by 6 bases and J by 0 bases. The CDR3 DNA follows: TGTGCCAGCAGTCCCCCGGGACAGTTCTCTGGAAACACCATATATTTT. It is translated as CASSPPGQFSGNTIYF.

Sample share makes this clone medium-sized (0.01 to 0.1%). The chain recombines TRBV6-1 with TRBJ2-7; 9 bases are shared with TRBD1. The CDR3 has 15 residues. The ends lost 1 base at V and 3 bases at J; junction bases unmatched: 4. CDR1 MNHNS and CDR2 SASEGT come from the germline V gene. CDR3 amino acids: CASSEGETGGYEQYF. The DNA for the CDR3 is TGTGCCAGCAGTGAAGGGGAGACAGGGGGCTACGAGCAGTACTTC.

This clone was seen a single time. The chain uses TRBV2 and TRBJ1-1; a possible D gene is TRBD1 (6 bases). Trimming stripped 8 bases from V and 3 bases from J, with 13 bases between. The germline V gene encodes CDR1 SNHLY and CDR2 FYNNEI. This CDR3 is built from 13 residues. CDR3: CASAYRVDTEAFF. The CDR3 DNA is TGTGCCAGCGCCTACAGGGTTGACACTGAAGCTTTCTTT.

The chain uses TRBV27 and TRBJ2-7, with a possible D match to TRBD1 (5 bases). The V end lost 0 bases, the J end lost 5 bases, and 8 bases lay between the germline ends. This CDR3 spans 13 amino acids. CDR1 and CDR2 (germline): MNHEY, SMNVEV (reference sequence). The CDR3, as DNA: TGTGCCAGCAGTTTATCACCCAGGGACGAGCAGTACTTC. It codes for CASSLSPRDEQYF.

The genes are TRBV6-1 and TRBJ2-7; D gene unclear. Looked up from germline, CDR1 is MNHNS and CDR2 is SASEGT. V lost 5 bases and J lost 3, with 5 bases in between. This CDR3 spans 11 amino acids. The CDR3 DNA follows: TGTGCCAGCAGTAGCTACTACGAGCAGTACTTC. This encodes CASSSYYEQYF.

The V call is TRBV28, the J call TRBJ1-3; D call uncertain. The CDR3 extends over 14 amino acids. CDR1 is MDHEN and CDR2 is SYDVKM in the germline V gene. V was clipped by 2 bases and J by 4 bases, with 9 bases between them. The CDR3 region has the DNA TGTGCCAGCAGTTTAGCGGGGTCCGGAAACACCATATATTTT. It codes for CASSLAGSGNTIYF.

The chain combines TRBV25-1 with TRBJ1-2; unclear D gene. Germline CDR1 MGHDK, CDR2 SYGVNS. This CDR3 has 12 residues. Between the trimmed V and J ends, which lost 3 bases and 6 bases, there was a span of 8 bases. The CDR3 reads CASSEYRDGYTF. CDR3 in DNA: TGTGCCAGCAGTGAGTACCGGGATGGCTACACCTTC.

V and J are TRBV12-5 and TRBJ2-3, with D tentatively TRBD1 (6 bases). Germline CDR1 is LGHNT and CDR2 is FRNRAP. The CDR3 has 15 residues. The ends were cut back, 5 bases at V and 6 bases at J, with 18 bases in the middle. CDR3 region: CASGEDSSLWDTQYF. Written as DNA, the CDR3 is TGTGCTAGTGGTGAGGACAGTTCACTTTGGGATACGCAGTATTTT.

The rearrangement links TRBV29-1 to TRBJ1-3; tentative D call: TRBD1 (6 bases). Germline CDR1 SQVTM, CDR2 ANQGSEA. The CDR3 runs to 15 residues. The V end was cut by 3 bases, the J end by 0 bases, with 12 bases between. The DNA for the CDR3 is TGCAGCGTTGATAAACGGGGGGCCTCTGGAAACACCATATATTTT. Translation gives CSVDKRGASGNTIYF.

The CDR3 DNA sequence: TGTGCCAGCAGTGGGGGGGGTGTGAGCCCCGGGGAGCTGTTTTTT. Residues: CASSGGGVSPGELFF. This chain joins TRBV2 and TRBJ2-2, with TRBD2 matching over 7 bases. Losses at the gene ends were 4 bases for V and 6 bases for J; bases not matched to a gene: 8. The CDR3 runs to 15 residues. Germline V gene sequence: CDR1 SNHLY, CDR2 FYNNEI.

The chain joins TRBV27 to TRBJ2-7, with D maybe TRBD2 (5 bases). Germline assignment: CDR1 MNHEY and CDR2 SMNVEV (reference sequence). V lost 2 bases, J lost 6 bases, and 14 bases lay in between. This CDR3 has 14 amino acids. The CDR3 DNA is TGTGCCAGCAGTTTAGTCCCCGAGGGTGCCGAGCAGTACTTC. Its protein product is CASSLVPEGAEQYF.

This clone has a single count. The chain links TRBV6-5 to TRBJ2-1, with a weak D call TRBD1 (6 bases). This CDR3 has 14 amino acids. Trimming took 0 bases from V and 4 from J, leaving 7 bases between them. The germline V gene encodes CDR1 MNHEY and CDR2 SVGAGI. In nucleotides, the CDR3 is TGTGCCAGCAGTTACTCGGACAGTTACAATGAGCAGTTCTTC. Protein: CASSYSDSYNEQFF.

V gene TRBV7-9 combines with J gene TRBJ2-1; TRBD2 agrees at 15 bases. V was clipped by 4 bases and J by 0 bases; unmatched bases: 7. CDR1 SEHNR and CDR2 FQNEAQ come from the germline V gene (reference sequence). The CDR3 has 19 residues. In DNA, the CDR3 is TGTGCCAGCAGCTCCCCCGGGACTAGCGGGAGGAGCTCCTACAATGAGCAGTTCTTC. It translates to CASSSPGTSGRSSYNEQFF.

This chain uses TRBV7-8 with TRBJ2-5; 9 nucleotides align to TRBD2. The CDR3 has 14 residues. The V and J ends lost 5 bases and 1 base, in that order; junction bases with no gene match: 2. From germline, CDR1 is SGHVS and CDR2 FQNEAQ. The CDR3, as DNA: TGTGCCAGCAGCCTACTAGCGGGCCAAGAGACCCAGTACTTC. It codes for CASSLLAGQETQYF. The complete variable domain, with remaining parts taken from reference TRBV7-8 and TRBJ2-5, reads GAGVSQSPRYKVAKRGQDVALRCDPISGHVSLFWYQQALGQGPEFLTYFQNEAQLDKSGLPSDRFFAERPEGSVSTLKIQRTQQEDSAVYLCASSLLAGQETQYFGPGTRLLVL.

The J gene is TRBJ1-1, the V gene TRBV7-9; 9 bases are a match to TRBD1. There are 15 residues in the CDR3. Germline V gene lookup returns CDR1 SEHNR and CDR2 FQNEAQ (reference sequence). Unmatched junction bases numbered 4, after V lost 1 base and J lost 4 bases. The CDR3 DNA sequence: TGTGCCAGCAGCTTAGTGGGACAGGGACCCACTGAAGCTTTCTTT. It codes for CASSLVGQGPTEAFF.

This clone was recorded once. V gene TRBV10-3 combines with J gene TRBJ2-7; D ambiguous. Germline assignment: CDR1 ENHRY and CDR2 SYGVKD. The CDR3 totals 12 residues. V lost 5 bases, J lost 7 bases, and 12 bases lay in between. The CDR3 DNA reads as TGTGCCATCAGTCCCTCTCTAGGTGAGCAGTACTTC. The encoded protein is CAISPSLGEQYF.

This clone occurred a few times. The CDR3 here is CATSPEVTEAFF. The CDR3, as DNA: TGTGCCACCAGCCCCGAGGTCACTGAAGCTTTCTTT. The chain joins TRBV15 to TRBJ1-1, with D unresolved. The germline gives CDR1 LNHNV, CDR2 YYDKDF (reference sequence). Trimming pared 5 bases from V and 4 bases from J, leaving 8 bases between. The CDR3 has 12 amino acids.